The 5 T cell receptor beta chains in this list originate from one sample, sequenced in a study of blood T cell repertoires in COVID-19. Generated by immunoSEQ multiplex PCR, the TCRdb table keeps only in-frame clones and is missing some. The table records roughly 200,000 clones, approximately 90% of them present only once. Sequencing was performed on peripheral blood. The receptors here all came from a woman in her thirties or forties who had recovered from COVID-19.

V is TRBV15 and J is TRBJ2-5, with TRBD2 identical over 7 bases. CDR1 is LNHNV and CDR2 is YYDKDF in the germline V gene (reference sequence). Losses at the gene ends were 0 bases for V and 5 bases for J; bases not matched to a gene: 6. This CDR3 has 15 amino acids. The chain's CDR3 is CATSRDLPGGETQYF. CDR3 nucleotides: TGTGCCACCAGCAGAGATCTTCCGGGAGGCGAGACCCAGTACTTC.

Concerning this clone: Other DNA sequences in the sample encode the same CDR3. DNA for the CDR3: TGCAGTGCTAGTCCTGACAGCAATAGCAATCAGCCCCAGCATTTT. This translates into CSASPDSNSNQPQHF. V usage is TRBV20-1 and J usage is TRBJ1-5; a possible D gene is TRBD1 (5 bases). The CDR3 is 15 residues long. V was cut by 3 bases and J by 0 bases, with 12 bases left in between. Germline CDR1 DFQATT, CDR2 SNEGSKA (reference sequence).

V usage is TRBV7-2 and J usage is TRBJ1-5; 7 bases are a match to TRBD1. The V gene's germline CDR1 is SGHTA and CDR2 FQGNSA. The CDR3 extends over 14 amino acids. J gave up 2 bases and V 2 bases, and 0 bases lay outside the gene matches. The DNA for the CDR3 is TGTGCCAGCAGCTTAACAGGGGGCAATCAGCCCCAGCATTTT. Amino acids: CASSLTGGNQPQHF.

This chain links TRBV13 with TRBJ2-1; 12 nucleotides line up with TRBD2. The CDR3 runs to 16 residues. With V trimmed by 5 bases and J by 9 bases, 11 bases remained unmatched. Per the germline V gene, CDR1 is PRHDT and CDR2 is FYEKMQ (reference sequence). The CDR3 nucleotides read TGTGCCAGCAGCCCGACGACTAGCGGGAGATTAATTGAGCAGTTCTTC. It specifies CASSPTTSGRLIEQFF.

The chain links TRBV27 to TRBJ1-5; 9 nucleotides agree with TRBD1. The CDR3 contains 16 residues. V was pared by 5 bases and J by 1 base, with 6 bases of the junction left unmatched. Per the germline V gene, CDR1 is MNHEY and CDR2 is SMNVEV (reference sequence). The CDR3 region is CASSAGQGLSNQPQHF. The CDR3 DNA is TGTGCCAGCAGTGCGGGACAGGGACTAAGCAATCAGCCCCAGCATTTT.